This TCR beta chain derives from a study of graft-versus-host responses after intestinal transplantation. Trimming took 6 bases from V and 2 from J; bases not matched to a gene: 4. Germline assignment: CDR1 SGHTA and CDR2 FQGTGA. This CDR3 contains 15 residues. Tissue processing of the graft released intraepithelial and lamina propria lymphocytes from it. Sequenced by immunoSEQ multiplex PCR; TCRdb stores in-frame clones only, minus some. This sample has over 2,000 clones, with around three quarters found just once. The receptor's source is a human patient who received an intestinal transplant, so some T cells may come from the graft donor. Material: ileum tissue, obtained 18 days after transplant. This sequence joins TRBV7-3 and TRBJ2-1; 10 bases agree with TRBD2. The CDR3 DNA sequence: TGTGCCAGCAGTTTAGCGGGGGGACCCTACAATGAGCAGTTCTTC. It encodes CASSLAGGPYNEQFF.